This T cell receptor beta chain derives from a study of CXCR3-negative and CXCR3-positive naive CD8 T cells. Study-wide findings and caveats: TRB CDR3 hydrophobicity was greater in CXCR3-positive naive cells than in CXCR3-negative naive cells. Both naive subsets had comparably high diversity; memory CD8+ cells much lower.

Naive CD8+ T cells carried a CD45RO-CCR7+CD27+CD95- phenotype. Details on this clonotype: The antigen is not known.

This CDR3 has 17 amino acids. Germline V gene lookup returns CDR1 SQVTM and CDR2 ANQGSEA. Libraries were UMI-labeled 5' RACE TRB cDNA. TCRdb reanalyzed the 5' RACE reads and collapses them to one entry per CDR3 protein, without DNA. The sample's table shows roughly 140,000 distinct CDR3 sequences. The rearrangement links TRBV29-1 to TRBJ2-1; without DNA, the TCRdb call of TRBD2 cannot be checked. Sequenced material: naive CXCR3+ CD8+ T cells from blood. This sample's subset: CD45RO-CCR7+CD27+CD95- naive CD8+ T cells expressing CXCR3 (TNR3+). This receptor was identified in a human donor in good health. Some clones in this sample may be carry-over from other donors' samples. This CDR3 reads CSATSGRPASSYNEKFF.